One T cell receptor beta chain is described in this entry. The CDR3 length is 12 residues. Trimming stripped 6 bases from V and 10 bases from J, with 13 bases between. Germline assignment: CDR1 MGHDK and CDR2 SYGVNS. In the authors' methods: From reference gene primer amplification, estimates of nucleated cell counts were derived. Assay used: immunoSEQ multiplex PCR; TCRdb lists only in-frame clones, some missing. That table is the source of V, J and clone size, and D and trimming were worked out from the DNA. The table has 150,000 or so clones, 85% seen once. This record belongs to a study of blood T cell repertoires in COVID-19. Study at large: Samples representing acute and convalescent COVID-19 were sourced from the United States, Italy and Spain. T cells, B-cell-depleted T cells, or PBMCs provided the cDNA or gDNA that served as material.

The specimen sequenced was peripheral blood. The clonotype comes from a human donor with acute or convalescent COVID-19. The donor label of this sample is uncertain. The chain employs TRBV25-1 and TRBJ2-1, with a weak D call TRBD1 (6 bases). The CDR3 region is CASRGSTGEQFF. CDR3 nucleotides: TGTGCCAGCAGAGGGTCGACAGGCGAGCAGTTCTTC.